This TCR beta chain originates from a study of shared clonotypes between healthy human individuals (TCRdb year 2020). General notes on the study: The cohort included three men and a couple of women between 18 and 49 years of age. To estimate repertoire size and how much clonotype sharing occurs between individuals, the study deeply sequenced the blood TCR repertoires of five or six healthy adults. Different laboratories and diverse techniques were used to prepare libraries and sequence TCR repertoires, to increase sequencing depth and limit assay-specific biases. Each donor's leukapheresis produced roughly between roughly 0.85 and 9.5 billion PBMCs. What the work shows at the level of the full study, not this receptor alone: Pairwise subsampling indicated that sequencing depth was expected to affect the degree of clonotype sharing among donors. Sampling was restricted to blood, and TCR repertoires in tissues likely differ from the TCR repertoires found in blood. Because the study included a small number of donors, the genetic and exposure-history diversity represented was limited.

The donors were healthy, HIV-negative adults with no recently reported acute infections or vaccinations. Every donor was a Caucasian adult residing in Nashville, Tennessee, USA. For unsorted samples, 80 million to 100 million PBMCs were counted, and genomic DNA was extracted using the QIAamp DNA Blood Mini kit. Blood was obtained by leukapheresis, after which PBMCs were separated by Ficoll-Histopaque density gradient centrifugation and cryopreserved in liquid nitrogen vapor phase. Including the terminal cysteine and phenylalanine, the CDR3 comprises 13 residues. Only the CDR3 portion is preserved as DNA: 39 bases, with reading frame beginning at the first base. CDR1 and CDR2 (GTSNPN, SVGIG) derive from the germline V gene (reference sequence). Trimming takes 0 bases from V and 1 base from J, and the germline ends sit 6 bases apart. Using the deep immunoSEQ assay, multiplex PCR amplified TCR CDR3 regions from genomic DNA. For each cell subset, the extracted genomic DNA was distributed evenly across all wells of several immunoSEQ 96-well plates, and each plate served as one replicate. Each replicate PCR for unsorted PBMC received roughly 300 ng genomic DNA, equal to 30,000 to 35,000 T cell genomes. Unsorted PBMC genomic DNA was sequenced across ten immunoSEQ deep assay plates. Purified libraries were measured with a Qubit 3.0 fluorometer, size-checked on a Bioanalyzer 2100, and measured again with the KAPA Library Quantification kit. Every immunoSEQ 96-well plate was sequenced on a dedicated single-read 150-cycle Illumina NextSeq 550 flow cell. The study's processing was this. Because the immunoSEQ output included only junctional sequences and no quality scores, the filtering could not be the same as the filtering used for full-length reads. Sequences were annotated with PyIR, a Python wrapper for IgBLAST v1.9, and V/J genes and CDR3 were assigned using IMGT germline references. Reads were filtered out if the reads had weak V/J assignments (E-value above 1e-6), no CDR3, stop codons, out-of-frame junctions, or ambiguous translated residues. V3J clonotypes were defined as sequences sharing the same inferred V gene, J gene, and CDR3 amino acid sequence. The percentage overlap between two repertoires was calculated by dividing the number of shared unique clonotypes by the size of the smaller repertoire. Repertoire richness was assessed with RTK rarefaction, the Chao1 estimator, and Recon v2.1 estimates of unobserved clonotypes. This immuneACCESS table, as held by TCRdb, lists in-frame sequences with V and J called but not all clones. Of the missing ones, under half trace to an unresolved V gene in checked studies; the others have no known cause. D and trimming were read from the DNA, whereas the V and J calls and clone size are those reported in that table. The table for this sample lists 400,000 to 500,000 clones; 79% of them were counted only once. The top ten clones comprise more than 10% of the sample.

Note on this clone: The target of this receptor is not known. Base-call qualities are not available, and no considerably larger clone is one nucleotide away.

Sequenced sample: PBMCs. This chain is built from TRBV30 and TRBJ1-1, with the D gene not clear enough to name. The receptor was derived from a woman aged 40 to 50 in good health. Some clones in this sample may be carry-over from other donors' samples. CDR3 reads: CAWSVVRNTEAFF. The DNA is TGTGCCTGGAGTGTGGTCAGGAACACTGAAGCTTTCTTT.